The 19 T cell receptor beta chains reported below all come from one sample, sequenced in a study of CD8+ T cells in alopecia areata. Reverse transcription of extracted RNA yielded cDNA, which provided the sequencing template. Repertoires were generated with immunoSEQ multiplex PCR, while TCRdb's copy carries only in-frame clones and drops some. The sample yields around 160,000 clones, approximately 50% seen once. Sequencing used CD4+ T cells sorted from blood. The receptors were gathered from a human donor with alopecia areata.

This sequence joins TRBV25-1 and TRBJ2-5; TRBD1 might be the D (6 bases). CDR1 MGHDK and CDR2 SYGVNS come from the germline V gene. The CDR3 extends over 13 amino acids. Trimming pared 7 bases from V and 9 bases from J, leaving 18 bases between. The CDR3 protein is CASIGQGAGAQYF. The CDR3 region has the DNA TGTGCCAGCATAGGGCAGGGAGCAGGGGCCCAGTACTTC.

The V gene is TRBV25-1, the J gene TRBJ2-6; D unresolved. V gave up 6 bases and J gave up 2 bases, with 8 bases separating them. CDR1 is MGHDK, CDR2 SYGVNS, per germline. The CDR3 consists of 14 residues. CDR3 amino acids: CASRDLTGANVLTF. The CDR3, as DNA: TGTGCCAGCAGGGACCTTACTGGGGCCAACGTCCTGACTTTC.

J is TRBJ2-1 and V is TRBV18, with 8 bases matching TRBD2. Germline CDR1 KGHSH, CDR2 LQKENI. Trimming cost V 3 bases and J 2 bases; bases outside gene matches: 3. This CDR3 has 15 residues. DNA of the CDR3: TGTGCCAGCTCACCTACTAGCGGAGCCTACAATGAGCAGTTCTTC. As protein: CASSPTSGAYNEQFF. The full variable domain, completed using reference TRBV18 and TRBJ2-1, is NAGVMQNPRHLVRRRGQEARLRCSPMKGHSHVYWYRQLPEEGLKFMVYLQKENIIDESGMPKERFSAEFPKEGPSILRIQQVVRGDSAAYFCASSPTSGAYNEQFFGPGTRLTVL.

This clone was counted only a few times. The rearrangement uses TRBV27 and TRBJ2-3; D uncertain. Per germline, CDR1 MNHEY and CDR2 SMNVEV (reference sequence). The CDR3 runs 12 residues. V dropped 2 bases and J dropped 4 bases, with 4 bases sitting between them. The CDR3, as DNA: TGTGCCAGCAGTTTAGACCCAGATACGCAGTATTTT. Translated: CASSLDPDTQYF.

The chain combines TRBV9 with TRBJ2-2; D is perhaps TRBD1 or TRBD2 (5 bases each). Trimming left V 2 bases short and J 7 bases short, with 15 bases between. CDR1 is SGDLS and CDR2 is YYNGEE in the germline V gene. The CDR3 has 15 residues. The CDR3 DNA reads TGTGCCAGCAGCGTTGAGGGGCGTCGGATCGGGGAGCTGTTTTTT. Amino acids: CASSVEGRRIGELFF.

This clone has more than one count but fewer than ten. The chain carries TRBV14 and TRBJ1-2; D call uncertain. CDR1 SGHDN and CDR2 FVKESK come from the germline V gene. Trimming took off 2 bases at V and 6 bases at J, with 16 bases between the two ends. The length of the CDR3 is 15 residues. CDR3 sequence: CASSQRLRIGDGYTF. The CDR3 DNA reads as TGTGCCAGCAGCCAAAGGTTAAGGATTGGAGATGGCTACACCTTC.

J is TRBJ2-3 and V is TRBV5-1; TRBD2 might be the D (5 bases). The CDR3 sequence is 16 residues long. Germline V gene lookup returns CDR1 SGHRS and CDR2 YFSETQ. V dropped 4 bases and J dropped 3 bases, with 18 bases sitting between them. The CDR3 reads CASSPVASGTTDTQYF. The CDR3 DNA reads TGCGCCAGCAGCCCGGTCGCGAGCGGAACAACAGATACGCAGTATTTT.

J is TRBJ2-3 and V is TRBV30, with 7 bases that match TRBD2. V gave up 3 bases and J gave up 2 bases; unmatched junction bases: 11. Germline V CDR1 and CDR2: GTSNPN, SVGIG (reference sequence). This CDR3 is built from 16 residues. Written as DNA, the CDR3 is TGTGCCTGGAGCCGCGTTACGCGGGAGCACACAGATACGCAGTATTTT. Protein: CAWSRVTREHTDTQYF.

This clone was detected a few times. The genes are TRBV7-2 and TRBJ2-1; 9 bases line up with TRBD2. CDR1 and CDR2 from the germline V gene are SGHTA and FQGNSA. Trimming at V came to 6 bases and at J to 4 bases, leaving 7 bases not matched to a gene. CDR3 length: 15 amino acids. The CDR3 nucleotides read TGTGCCAGCAGGGGGGGGCTAGCGGGATACAATGAGCAGTTCTTC. Its protein is CASRGGLAGYNEQFF.

This sequence joins TRBV29-1 and TRBJ1-1; D is undetermined. CDR3 length: 12 amino acids. Germline V gene data show CDR1 as SQVTM and CDR2 as ANQGSEA. The V end was cut by 5 bases, the J end by 4 bases, with 11 bases between. The CDR3 DNA sequence: TGCAGCGTTTACCGGGCCACCACTGAAGCTTTCTTT. Translated: CSVYRATTEAFF. The full variable domain, rest sourced from reference TRBV29-1 and TRBJ1-1, is SAVISQKPSRDICQRGTSLTIQCQVDSQVTMMFWYRQQPGQSLTLIATANQGSEATYESGFVIDKFPISRPNLTFSTLTVSNMSPEDSSIYLCSVYRATTEAFFGQGTRLTVV.

The V call is TRBV18, the J call TRBJ2-1; TRBD2 is a possible D gene (8 bases). This CDR3 is 16 amino acids long. V dropped 3 bases and J dropped 6 bases, with 18 bases sitting between them. Germline V gene sequence: CDR1 KGHSH, CDR2 LQKENI. CDR3: CASSPTRDSGGNEQFF. The CDR3 bases are TGTGCCAGCTCACCTACCCGGGACAGCGGGGGCAATGAGCAGTTCTTC.

The chain recombines TRBV4-1 with TRBJ2-7; 10 nucleotides agree with TRBD2. Germline trimming cut 3 bases from V and 0 bases from J; bases unmatched to any gene: 11. CDR1 is MGHRA and CDR2 is YSYEKL in the germline V gene. The CDR3 runs to 18 residues. The CDR3 nucleotides are TGCGCCAGCAGCCACATCTGGACTAGCGGTTCATCCTCCTACGAGCAGTACTTC. It yields the protein CASSHIWTSGSSSYEQYF.

V is TRBV7-9 and J is TRBJ2-7, with TRBD1 matching over 9 bases. The length of the CDR3 is 17 residues. The trim removed 3 bases at V and 0 bases at J, leaving 9 bases unmatched. From germline, CDR1 is SEHNR and CDR2 FQNEAQ (reference sequence). This CDR3 reads CASSFLPGQGSSYEQYF. The CDR3, as DNA: TGTGCCAGCAGCTTTCTACCGGGACAGGGAAGCTCCTACGAGCAGTACTTC.

The V gene is TRBV30, the J gene TRBJ1-2; 7 nucleotides line up with TRBD1. The CDR3 totals 11 residues. The junction had 4 bases not matched to a gene; V was cut back by 4 bases and J by 8 bases. Germline V gene data show CDR1 as GTSNPN and CDR2 as SVGIG (reference sequence). CDR3 region: CAWIGQAGYTF. Here the CDR3 DNA reads TGTGCCTGGATAGGACAGGCAGGCTACACCTTC.

The CDR3 loop is CASSQDLARLKYEQYF. CDR3 nucleotide sequence: TGCGCCAGCAGCCAAGATCTAGCGCGGCTCAAGTACGAGCAGTACTTC. This chain joins TRBV4-1 and TRBJ2-7; a possible D gene is TRBD2 (6 bases). CDR3 length: 16 amino acids. Looked up from germline, CDR1 is MGHRA and CDR2 is YSYEKL. V lost 0 bases, J lost 4 bases, and 16 bases lay in between.

This chain connects TRBV5-1 to TRBJ2-1; a possible D gene is TRBD2 (5 bases). This CDR3 comprises 17 residues. Germline CDR1 and CDR2: SGHRS and YFSETQ. V lost 0 bases and J 0 bases, leaving 13 bases between the germline ends. Here the CDR3 reads CASSLAWTGISYNEQFF. The CDR3, as DNA: TGCGCCAGCAGCTTGGCCTGGACCGGGATCTCCTACAATGAGCAGTTCTTC.

J is TRBJ2-5 and V is TRBV4-2, with D tentatively TRBD2 (5 bases). The ends were cut back, 2 bases at V and 5 bases at J, with 21 bases in the middle. This CDR3 has 17 residues. Germline V gene lookup returns CDR1 LGHNA and CDR2 YNFKEQ. The CDR3 nucleotides read TGTGCCAGCAGCCAAACCGGGGTATGGAATCTGTGGGAGACCCAGTACTTC. Translating gives CASSQTGVWNLWETQYF.

This chain joins TRBV28 and TRBJ1-1; D unclear. This CDR3 contains 13 residues. Germline values: CDR1 MDHEN, CDR2 SYDVKM. V gave up 1 base and J gave up 4 bases, with 7 bases separating them. CDR3 DNA: TGTGCCAGCAGTTTATTAGGTCGCACTGAAGCTTTCTTT. Translation gives CASSLLGRTEAFF.

The chain uses TRBV6-6 and TRBJ2-7, with D maybe TRBD1 (5 bases). The CDR3 spans 15 residues. The V end lost 6 bases, the J end lost 2 bases, and 17 bases lay between the germline ends. The germline V gene encodes CDR1 MNHNY and CDR2 SVGAGI (reference sequence). The CDR3 bases are TGTGCCAGCAGGGTAGGGCAGGGTCGTCCCTACGAGCAGTACTTC. Its protein product is CASRVGQGRPYEQYF.